This T cell receptor beta chain appears in the sequencing data of a study of T cell responses to AZD1222 COVID-19 vaccine. This CDR3 has 15 residues. CDR1 and CDR2 from the germline V gene are SGHRS and YFSETQ. V lost 0 bases and J 4 bases, leaving 10 bases between the germline ends. Sequencing used immunoSEQ multiplex PCR; TCRdb keeps in-frame clones, though not all of them. The data contain 80,000 to 100,000 clones, 85% to 90% of them seen just once; the ten biggest clones take up 4% to 5%. This sequence joins TRBV5-1 and TRBJ1-4; D uncertain. This specimen was peripheral blood, taken 28 days after the second AZD1222 dose. This TCR came from an adult who received the AZD1222 COVID-19 vaccine. The CDR3 here is CASSLAGRSNEKLFF. CDR3 bases: TGCGCCAGCAGCTTGGCCGGACGGAGTAATGAAAAACTGTTTTTT. Looking up the rest from reference TRBV5-1 and TRBJ1-4 gives the full variable domain: KAGVTQTPRYLIKTRGQQVTLSCSPISGHRSVSWYQQTPGQGLQFLFEYFSETQRNKGNFPGRFSGRQFSNSRSEMNVSTLELGDSALYLCASSLAGRSNEKLFFGSGTQLSVL.